This TCR beta chain was identified during a study of cytomegalovirus exposure and HLA in healthy donors. Turning to the study itself: From donors who were HLA-typed, an early data release held 81 million or so unique TCRs.

Healthy individuals who donated bone marrow served as the donors. Study outcomes and limitations: Analyzed later, most CMV-associated TCR beta chains appeared HLA-restricted. Specificity of a few CMV-associated chains for CMV antigens was verified in vitro.

CDR3 length: 16 residues. The germline V gene has CDR1 SGHRS and CDR2 YFSETQ. Trimming removed 0 bases from V and 0 bases from J, with 10 bases in between. On this clone: As yet, its antigen is unknown.

This PCR relied on a set of 60 Vbeta primers and 13 Jbeta primers. Assay: immunoSEQ multiplex PCR; the TCRdb copy retains only in-frame clones and omits some. The sample shows over 200,000 clones, and around 0.95% sits with its ten largest clones. The sequencing input was PBMCs. The chain carries TRBV5-1 and TRBJ2-1; tentative D call: TRBD2 (6 bases). The receptor was isolated from a woman in her 30s in good health and CMV-seropositive. CDR3 sequence: CASSLVRTISYNEQFF. The CDR3 nucleotides are TGCGCCAGCAGCTTGGTAAGGACTATCTCCTACAATGAGCAGTTCTTC.